Presented here are 16 T cell receptor beta chains from one specimen sequenced in a study of preoperative IRX-2 immunotherapy in early breast cancer (dated by TCRdb to between 2018 and 2020). Library preparation was by the immunoSEQ multiplex PCR assay. This immuneACCESS table, as held by TCRdb, lists in-frame sequences with V and J called but not all clones. Of the missing ones, under half trace to an unresolved V gene in checked studies; the others have no known cause. This sample is represented by roughly 43,000 clones; roughly 95% of them were singletons. Around 1.7% of the sample is held by the ten biggest clonotypes. The label giving this sample's treatment or condition can be read as: preoperative locoregional IRX-2 cytokine immunotherapy. The material was tumor tissue, obtained after IRX-2 immunotherapy. These TCRs come from a human donor with breast cancer.

The chain joins TRBV10-3 to TRBJ2-3; 8 bases align to TRBD1. CDR1 ENHRY and CDR2 SYGVKD come from the germline V gene. The CDR3 runs to 15 residues. Trimming at V came to 3 bases and at J to 2 bases, leaving 4 bases not matched to a gene. DNA for the CDR3: TGTGCCATCAGTGAATCGGACAGGGTCACAGATACGCAGTATTTT. Translating it yields CAISESDRVTDTQYF.

The chain is built from TRBV5-8 and TRBJ2-7, with D hard to call. There are 14 residues in the CDR3. Trimming removed 4 bases at V and 0 bases at J, with 11 bases between. In germline, CDR1 is SGHTS, CDR2 YDEGEE. DNA of the CDR3: TGTGCCAGCAGCAGAATTAGGAGCTCCTACGAGCAGTACTTC. This translates into CASSRIRSSYEQYF.

The rearrangement joins TRBV4-3 to TRBJ1-4; D may be TRBD1 (5 bases). The CDR3 has 16 residues. Germline lookup yields CDR1 LGHNA and CDR2 YSLEER. V was cut by 4 bases and J by 0 bases, with 12 bases left in between. The CDR3 reads CASSLGWGATNEKLFF. DNA of the CDR3: TGCGCCAGCAGCCTTGGTTGGGGGGCAACTAATGAAAAACTGTTTTTT.

The CDR3 spells CASSPYRHGNTIYF. CDR3 in DNA: TGTGCCAGCAGCCCGTACAGGCATGGAAACACCATATATTTT. The chain has TRBV7-2 and TRBJ1-3; possibly TRBD1 for D (5 bases). Germline V gene data show CDR1 as SGHTA and CDR2 as FQGNSA. The CDR3 is made up of 14 amino acids. V was pared by 5 bases and J by 3 bases, with 11 bases between.

The chain carries TRBV6-5 and TRBJ2-2, with TRBD2 identical over 7 bases. Germline values: CDR1 MNHEY, CDR2 SVGAGI. Germline trimming cut 6 bases from V and 5 bases from J; bases unmatched to any gene: 9. This CDR3 spans 15 amino acids. The CDR3 reads CASRRAGDTTGELFF. The CDR3 nucleotides are TGTGCCAGCAGACGGGCGGGAGATACGACCGGGGAGCTGTTTTTT.

The V call is TRBV19, the J call TRBJ2-7, with 7 nucleotides matching TRBD1. V lost 3 bases, J lost 2 bases, and 4 bases stayed unmatched. CDR1 is LNHDA and CDR2 is SQIVND in the germline V gene (reference sequence). The CDR3 runs to 14 residues. The CDR3: CASSIRDRAYEQYF. The CDR3 coding sequence is TGTGCCAGTAGTATCCGGGACAGAGCCTACGAGCAGTACTTC. The variable domain in full, with the rest retrieved from reference TRBV19 and TRBJ2-7, is DGGITQSPKYLFRKEGQNVTLSCEQNLNHDAMYWYRQDPGQGLRLIYYSQIVNDFQKGDIAEGYSVSREKKESFPLTVTSAQKNPTAFYLCASSIRDRAYEQYFGPGTRLTVT.

This chain uses TRBV11-1 with TRBJ1-4; D call uncertain. CDR1 and CDR2 (germline): SGHAT, FQDESV (reference sequence). Trimming cost V 5 bases and J 6 bases, with 4 bases left between them. CDR3 length: 11 residues. The CDR3 nucleotides are TGTGCCAGCAGCCACCATGAAAAACTGTTTTTT. Protein sequence: CASSHHEKLFF.

This clone showed up just once. V gene TRBV29-1 combines with J gene TRBJ2-7; 8 bases match TRBD1. The ends lost 7 bases at V and 6 bases at J; junction bases unmatched: 8. The CDR3 runs to 12 residues. Germline assignment: CDR1 SQVTM and CDR2 ANQGSEA. In nucleotides, the CDR3 is TGCAGCGCCGGGACAGGTGAGGGCGAGCAGTACTTC. Translation: CSAGTGEGEQYF.

This sequence joins TRBV19 and TRBJ1-2; no definite D call. CDR1 and CDR2 (germline): LNHDA, SQIVND (reference sequence). The CDR3 length is 13 residues. The V gene lost 5 bases and the J gene lost 4 bases, with 11 bases spanning the gap. For the CDR3, the DNA is TGTGCCAGTAGTTTACAGCGGCTCTATGGCTACACCTTC. It encodes CASSLQRLYGYTF.

This chain joins TRBV7-8 and TRBJ2-5; 7 nucleotides agree with TRBD1. Germline CDR1 and CDR2: SGHVS and FQNEAQ. Trimming cost V 5 bases and J 0 bases; bases outside gene matches: 9. The CDR3 extends over 16 amino acids. In DNA form, the CDR3 reads TGTGCCAGCAGCCCCGACAGGGTGTTTGACCAAGAGACCCAGTACTTC. As protein: CASSPDRVFDQETQYF.

This clone was counted only a few times. The chain is built from TRBV7-9 and TRBJ1-1; D not certain. The CDR3 has 12 residues. The V gene lost 4 bases and the J gene lost 8 bases, with 11 bases spanning the gap. Per the germline V gene, CDR1 is SEHNR and CDR2 is FQNEAQ (reference sequence). The CDR3 sequence: CASSSGSGEAFF. The CDR3 DNA is TGTGCCAGCAGCTCCGGCTCGGGGGAAGCTTTCTTT.

A single count supports this clone. This chain links TRBV7-9 with TRBJ2-3; the match to TRBD1 covers 8 bases. CDR1 is SEHNR and CDR2 is FQNEAQ in the germline V gene (reference sequence). This CDR3 has 15 amino acids. V trimming: 5 bases; J trimming: 8 bases; junction bases outside the gene matches: 12. The CDR3 region is CASSPWTGTTSTQYF. CDR3 DNA: TGTGCCAGCAGCCCCTGGACAGGGACCACCTCTACGCAGTATTTT.

This chain uses TRBV7-3 with TRBJ2-1, with 7 bases that match TRBD1. Germline CDR1 SGHTA, CDR2 FQGTGA. Germline trimming cut 5 bases from V and 4 bases from J; bases unmatched to any gene: 11. This CDR3 is 16 amino acids long. CDR3 sequence (DNA): TGTGCCAGCAGCCCGAGGCCCAGGGGGTCATACAATGAGCAGTTCTTC. Its protein is CASSPRPRGSYNEQFF.

The chain combines TRBV6-1 with TRBJ1-2; tentative D call: TRBD1 (6 bases). V was pared by 4 bases and J by 4 bases, with 16 bases between. The CDR3 is made up of 15 amino acids. Germline CDR1 reads MNHNS; CDR2 reads SASEGT. CDR3 sequence (DNA): TGTGCCAGCAGTGGCACCGGACAGAGCTTCTATGGCTACACCTTC. Residues: CASSGTGQSFYGYTF.

The chain has TRBV4-1 and TRBJ2-5, with a tentative D call TRBD1 (5 bases). Between the trimmed V and J ends, which lost 0 bases and 3 bases, there was a span of 8 bases. Germline CDR1 is MGHRA and CDR2 is YSYEKL. The CDR3 sequence is 14 residues long. The CDR3 DNA is TGCGCCAGCAGCCAAGAACCAGGGAAAGAGACCCAGTACTTC. This translates into CASSQEPGKETQYF.

J is TRBJ1-1 and V is TRBV6-4; D ambiguous. Trimming took off 2 bases at V and 7 bases at J, with 8 bases between the two ends. The germline V gene has CDR1 MRHNA and CDR2 SNTAGT. CDR3 length equals 12 residues. The CDR3 here is CASSDGSVEAFF. The CDR3 bases are TGTGCCAGCAGTGACGGGTCAGTTGAAGCTTTCTTT.